This TCR beta chain was retrieved from a study of blood T cell repertoires in COVID-19 (TCRdb year 2020). With regard to the full study: Collaborator samples came from the United States, Italy and Spain and covered acute and convalescent phases of COVID-19. The prospective study material was composed of cDNA or gDNA derived from T cells, B-cell-depleted T cells, or PBMCs. The dataset comprised deeply sampled blood TCRbeta repertoires from subjects exposed to, actively infected with, or recovered from COVID-19. The repertoires were made available in a free public database intended to serve as a resource for research on the immune response to SARS-CoV-2. The samples were drawn from two sources: the first 160 participants of the ongoing ImmuneRACE study, and over 1,000 subjects contributed by 6 global collaborators. Sample metadata almost always included a de-identified subject ID, COVID-19 status, age in years and sex. HLA class I and class II types, where available, came from metadata supplied by the sample provider rather than from assay-based typing. Study-wide conclusions, independent of this receptor: Clinical and demographic metadata were provided uncurated, with the amount varying by source and participant.

Each collaborating institution followed its own protocols to collect whole blood in K2EDTA tubes. For TCRbeta analysis, collaborator samples were shipped as frozen whole blood, as isolated PBMCs, or as DNA extracted from either sample type. The germline V gene (reference sequence) supplies CDR1 DFQATT and CDR2 SNEGSKA. The CDR3 runs 14 residues from the cysteine to the phenylalanine. The sequence is cut down to CDR3 DNA, 42 bases in frame from base 1. V gives up 3 bases and J gives up 3 bases, and the segment between their germline ends measures 13 bases. TCRbeta CDR3 regions were amplified from genomic DNA using the immunoSEQ Assay, a bias-controlled multiplex PCR. In the source study's methods: The number of nucleated cells in each sample was estimated from the amplification of reference gene primers within the assay. To quantify the absolute abundance of each unique TCRbeta CDR3 rearrangement, sequence reads were collapsed and filtered. Productive Simpson clonality was computed per sample as the square root of Simpson's diversity index over productive rearrangements. TCRdb's version of the immuneACCESS table is confined to in-frame rearrangements and falls short of the full clone set. An unresolved V gene accounts for under half of the shortfall where checked; the remainder is of unknown origin. That table furnishes V, J and clone size, whereas the DNA furnished D and trimming. This sample holds roughly 120,000 clones; 75% to 85% were observed only once. 15% to 20% of the sample is in the top ten clones.

About this clone itself: The antigen this receptor binds is unknown. The record has no base qualities; no much larger clone is one base away.

The chain is encoded by TRBV20-1 joined to TRBJ2-3; TRBD2 is a weak D gene call, 6 bases matching. This receptor was identified in a woman aged 55-69 years with acute or convalescent COVID-19. The sequenced material came from peripheral blood. The DNA sequence is given as TGCAGTGCTAGTTCTGCGGGAAGAACAGATACGCAGTATTTT. The encoded protein is CSASSAGRTDTQYF.